This TCR beta chain derives from a study of T-cell reconstitution after alpha-beta-depleted transplantation in children. This CDR3 is 15 amino acids long. Per the germline V gene, CDR1 is MNHNS and CDR2 is SASEGT. The V and J ends lost 4 bases and 2 bases respectively, with 15 bases between them. Construction of the TCRbeta library involved unique molecular identifiers. One entry per CDR3 protein results from TCRdb running MiXCR on the PCR reads. The sample shows some 120,000 distinct CDR3 sequences, about 23% of them seen only once. The sequence was collected from a male patient between 2 and 9 years old who had a stem cell transplant for chronic granulomatous disease, so the T cells may come from the graft donor. The chain joins TRBV6-1 to TRBJ2-7; TRBD1 might be the D (6 bases). Specimen: PBMCs, mostly from graft donor cells, collected 180 days after TCRalphabeta/CD19-depleted stem cell transplant. CDR3 nucleotide sequence: TGTGCCAGCAGTGTAGAGACAGGCCCCACCTACGAGCAGTACTTC. This encodes CASSVETGPTYEQYF.